Below are 26 T cell receptor beta chains sequenced from a single sample in a study of OX40 agonist ivuxolimab in advanced cancers. TCRdb's copy holds only in-frame clones and misses some; the assay was immunoSEQ multiplex PCR. Of around 70,000 clones listed, 85% are singletons. The sample here was CD4+ or CD8+ T cells sorted from blood, taken in a trial of the OX40 agonist ivuxolimab. The source of these receptors is an adult with an advanced solid tumor such as melanoma, head and neck, liver or kidney cancer.

The rearrangement joins TRBV27 to TRBJ2-2; D is uncertain. Per the germline V gene, CDR1 is MNHEY and CDR2 is SMNVEV (reference sequence). V lost 2 bases and J lost 0, with 10 bases in between. The CDR3 extends over 16 amino acids. CDR3 nucleotide sequence: TGTGCCAGCAGTTTAGCATACGTTGCGAACACCGGGGAGCTGTTTTTT. It yields the protein CASSLAYVANTGELFF.

The chain links TRBV5-6 to TRBJ2-7; no reliable D call. Trimming cost V 7 bases and J 7 bases, with 21 bases left between them. The CDR3 is 14 amino acids. Germline V gives CDR1 SGHDT, CDR2 YYEEEE. Here the CDR3 reads CASQSVAGAMEQYF. CDR3 bases: TGTGCCAGCCAGTCTGTGGCAGGAGCCATGGAGCAGTACTTC.

The rearrangement uses TRBV7-6 and TRBJ1-3; tentatively, D is TRBD1 (5 bases). The V end lost 5 bases, the J end lost 0 bases, and 11 bases lay between the germline ends. The length of the CDR3 is 15 residues. The germline gives CDR1 SGHVS, CDR2 FNYEAQ. The CDR3 sequence is CASSAQATSGNTIYF. The CDR3 DNA reads TGTGCCAGCAGCGCACAGGCTACCTCTGGAAACACCATATATTTT.

This chain uses TRBV7-8 with TRBJ1-4, with 8 bases aligning to TRBD1. The CDR3 covers 17 residues. The ends lost 8 bases at V and 2 bases at J; junction bases unmatched: 13. Germline V lookup: CDR1 SGHVS, CDR2 FQNEAQ. The CDR3 sequence: CASRNSGGDRTNEKLFF. The CDR3 DNA sequence: TGTGCCAGCCGAAACTCAGGGGGCGATCGGACTAATGAAAAACTGTTTTTT.

The chain joins TRBV28 to TRBJ1-5; TRBD1 is a possible D gene (5 bases). V lost 6 bases and J lost 1, with 16 bases in between. The germline V gene encodes CDR1 MDHEN and CDR2 SYDVKM. The CDR3 contains 16 residues. CDR3: CASRAHQGRSNQPQHF. CDR3 DNA sequence: TGTGCCAGCAGGGCACACCAGGGAAGGAGCAATCAGCCCCAGCATTTT.

The chain is built from TRBV9 and TRBJ2-1; TRBD2 matches at 11 bases. The germline CDR1 and CDR2 sequences are SGDLS and YYNGEE. V shed 3 bases, J shed 4 bases, and the junction held 3 bases outside the gene matches. This CDR3 contains 15 residues. CDR3 loop: CASSGGTSGYNEQFF. The DNA for the CDR3 is TGTGCCAGCAGCGGGGGGACTAGCGGTTACAATGAGCAGTTCTTC.

The rearrangement uses TRBV27 and TRBJ2-7, with unresolved D. V lost 3 bases and J 7 bases, leaving 13 bases between the germline ends. Germline V gene sequence: CDR1 MNHEY, CDR2 SMNVEV (reference sequence). The CDR3 runs to 13 residues. In nucleotides, the CDR3 is TGTGCCAGCAGTTTTGACCGTCTGCGAGAGCAGTACTTC. This codes for CASSFDRLREQYF.

This clone is a singleton in its sample. The V call is TRBV7-9, the J call TRBJ1-2, with TRBD1 matching over 9 bases. The CDR3 is 15 residues long. Germline loops: CDR1 SEHNR, CDR2 FQNEAQ (reference sequence). V shed 4 bases, J shed 1 base, and the junction held 4 bases outside the gene matches. CDR3 loop: CASSSGQGVNYGYTF. As DNA, the CDR3 is TGTGCCAGCAGCTCGGGACAGGGAGTTAACTATGGCTACACCTTC.

This clone was recorded once. The V and J genes are TRBV18 and TRBJ1-5; no reliable D call. Germline loops: CDR1 KGHSH, CDR2 LQKENI. CDR3 size: 13 residues. V was cut by 0 bases and J by 7 bases, with 7 bases left in between. CDR3 nucleotide sequence: TGTGCCAGCTCACCACCTGGCGGGCAGCCCCAGCATTTT. As protein: CASSPPGGQPQHF. The variable domain in full, completed from reference TRBV18 and TRBJ1-5, reads NAGVMQNPRHLVRRRGQEARLRCSPMKGHSHVYWYRQLPEEGLKFMVYLQKENIIDESGMPKERFSAEFPKEGPSILRIQQVVRGDSAAYFCASSPPGGQPQHFGDGTRLSIL.

The J gene is TRBJ2-5, the V gene TRBV7-9, with D tentatively TRBD2 (6 bases). The germline V and J ends were trimmed by 1 base and 3 bases, with 12 bases remaining between them. This CDR3 region has 15 residues. Germline-derived CDR1 and CDR2 are SEHNR and FQNEAQ (reference sequence). CDR3 sequence (DNA): TGTGCCAGCAGCTTAGGGGGGGACTTCAAAGAGACCCAGTACTTC. As protein: CASSLGGDFKETQYF.

The chain employs TRBV5-1 and TRBJ1-3; 7 bases agree with TRBD1. Germline assignment: CDR1 SGHRS and CDR2 YFSETQ. The CDR3 has 15 residues. Unmatched junction bases numbered 8, after V lost 0 bases and J lost 8 bases. The CDR3 DNA follows: TGCGCCAGCAGCTTGGTAGGAGGGGGCGCGGACACCATATATTTT. Its translation: CASSLVGGGADTIYF.

The gene calls are TRBV10-2 and TRBJ2-1, with D perhaps TRBD2 (6 bases). CDR3 length: 21 amino acids. V dropped 4 bases and J dropped 6 bases, with 34 bases sitting between them. Germline V lookup: CDR1 WSHSY, CDR2 SAAADI. In nucleotides, the CDR3 is TGCGCCAGCAGTGGGATTGGGCGGCAGGGAAGGCCTAGCGACCAAATCAATGAGCAGTTCTTC. It specifies CASSGIGRQGRPSDQINEQFF.

The chain employs TRBV5-4 and TRBJ2-6; 7 bases line up with TRBD1. The CDR3 covers 16 residues. With 0 bases clipped from V and 3 bases from J, the junction kept 3 bases outside the gene matches. Germline CDR1 SGHNT, CDR2 YYREEE (reference sequence). CDR3 amino acids: CASSLEGTVGANVLTF. Here the CDR3 DNA reads TGTGCCAGCAGCTTGGAGGGGACAGTTGGGGCCAACGTCCTGACTTTC.

The gene calls are TRBV11-1 and TRBJ1-3, with D unclear. This CDR3 spans 17 amino acids. CDR1 is SGHAT, CDR2 FQDESV, per germline (reference sequence). The V and J ends lost 5 bases and 0 bases respectively, with 17 bases between them. Written as DNA, the CDR3 is TGTGCCAGCAGCCCAACACACGGGAGGCCCTCTGGAAACACCATATATTTT. Protein: CASSPTHGRPSGNTIYF.

The gene calls are TRBV28 and TRBJ2-7; 10 bases map to TRBD2. Trimming removed 2 bases from V and 3 bases from J; junction bases left unmatched: 4. CDR3 length equals 15 residues. Germline CDR1 reads MDHEN; CDR2 reads SYDVKM. The CDR3 spells CASSLTSGRVYEQYF. CDR3 DNA: TGTGCCAGCAGTTTAACAAGCGGGAGGGTCTACGAGCAGTACTTC.

The genes are TRBV18 and TRBJ1-2; no definite D call. Deletions cut 0 bases from V and 3 bases from J, with 8 bases between. The germline CDR1 and CDR2 sequences are KGHSH and LQKENI. The CDR3 has 14 amino acids. The CDR3 DNA reads TGTGCCAGCTCACCACCGGTCAGAGACTATGGCTACACCTTC. Protein sequence: CASSPPVRDYGYTF.

This rearrangement joins TRBV21-1 to TRBJ2-6. TRBV21-1 is a pseudogene locus. This CDR3 contains 15 residues. The CDR3 coding sequence is TGTGCCAGCAGCCCCCCGGCCAATGGGGCCAACGTCCTGACTTTC. Its translation is CASSPPANGANVLTF.

The rearrangement uses TRBV4-1 and TRBJ1-5; 8 nucleotides align to TRBD1. Unmatched junction bases numbered 5, after V lost 1 base and J lost 0 bases. Per germline, CDR1 MGHRA and CDR2 YSYEKL. The CDR3 is 17 amino acids. CDR3 bases: TGCGCCAGCAGCCAAGGGACAGGGCCATATAGCAATCAGCCCCAGCATTTT. The encoded protein is CASSQGTGPYSNQPQHF.

This chain connects TRBV19 to TRBJ1-1; TRBD1 agrees at 7 bases. CDR3 length: 17 amino acids. Germline assignment: CDR1 LNHDA and CDR2 SQIVND (reference sequence). Trimming cost V 5 bases and J 11 bases; bases outside gene matches: 23. The CDR3 reads CASSLRAGQSKQGVAFF. CDR3 in DNA: TGTGCCAGTAGTCTAAGAGCGGGACAGAGCAAGCAAGGAGTGGCTTTCTTT.

The chain combines TRBV7-9 with TRBJ1-1; the D is unclear. The V gene lost 0 bases and the J gene lost 7 bases, with 18 bases spanning the gap. The germline V gene has CDR1 SEHNR and CDR2 FQNEAQ (reference sequence). This CDR3 is 16 amino acids long. CDR3 loop: CASSLALSLAPIEAFF. For the CDR3, the DNA is TGTGCCAGCAGCTTAGCGCTAAGTCTGGCACCAATTGAAGCTTTCTTT.

This chain joins TRBV5-4 and TRBJ1-5; possibly TRBD1 for D (5 bases). Trimming pared 2 bases from V and 3 bases from J, leaving 9 bases between. This CDR3 is 14 amino acids long. CDR1 and CDR2 from the germline V gene are SGHNT and YYREEE (reference sequence). The CDR3 protein is CASSLRGINQPQHF. The CDR3, as DNA: TGTGCCAGCAGCTTACGGGGGATCAATCAGCCCCAGCATTTT.

V and J are TRBV6-5 and TRBJ2-7; D may be TRBD1 or TRBD2 (5 bases each). This CDR3 spans 13 amino acids. Germline V lookup: CDR1 MNHEY, CDR2 SVGAGI. V lost 10 bases to trimming and J lost 4 bases, with 17 bases between them. The CDR3 coding sequence is TGTGCCACGACTACGACGGGACCTTACGAGCAGTACTTC. As protein: CATTTTGPYEQYF.

V is TRBV14 and J is TRBJ1-6; 9 nucleotides align to TRBD1. The V segment lost 4 bases and the J segment 10 bases; nucleotides outside the gene matches: 8. The germline gives CDR1 SGHDN, CDR2 FVKESK. The CDR3 consists of 15 residues. Written as DNA, the CDR3 is TGTGCCAGCAGCCTAGGACAGGGGTTTGGGTCACCCCTCCACTTT. This gives the protein CASSLGQGFGSPLHF. The whole variable domain, remainder taken from reference TRBV14 and TRBJ1-6, is EAGVTQFPSHSVIEKGQTVTLRCDPISGHDNLYWYRRVMGKEIKFLLHFVKESKQDESGMPNNRFLAERTGGTYSTLKVQPAELEDSGVYFCASSLGQGFGSPLHFGNGTRLTVT.

The chain employs TRBV19 and TRBJ1-4; the D is unclear. There are 15 residues in the CDR3. The germline V gene encodes CDR1 LNHDA and CDR2 SQIVND (reference sequence). V lost 1 base to trimming and J lost 4 bases, with 10 bases between them. DNA for the CDR3: TGTGCCAGTAGTATAGGGACGGATTATAATGAAAAACTGTTTTTT. This translates into CASSIGTDYNEKLFF.

The V and J genes are TRBV6-1 and TRBJ2-1, with TRBD1 identical over 7 bases. Germline V gives CDR1 MNHNS, CDR2 SASEGT. Unmatched junction bases numbered 4, after V lost 5 bases and J lost 3 bases. The CDR3 runs to 14 residues. CDR3: CASSPGQSYNEQFF. For the CDR3, the DNA is TGTGCCAGCAGTCCGGGACAGAGCTACAATGAGCAGTTCTTC.

The rearrangement joins TRBV11-1 to TRBJ2-4; a possible D gene is TRBD2 (5 bases). This CDR3 has 13 residues. V lost 8 bases, J lost 1 base, and 9 bases lay in between. Germline CDR1 is SGHAT and CDR2 is FQDESV (reference sequence). As DNA, the CDR3 is TGTGCCAGCTCCGGGATGGCCAAAAACATTCAGTACTTC. Translation gives CASSGMAKNIQYF. Full variable domain (missing parts from reference TRBV11-1 and TRBJ2-4): EAEVAQSPRYKITEKSQAVAFWCDPISGHATLYWYRQILGQGPELLVQFQDESVVDDSQLPKDRFSAERLKGVDSTLKIQPAELGDSAMYLCASSGMAKNIQYFGAGTRLSVL.